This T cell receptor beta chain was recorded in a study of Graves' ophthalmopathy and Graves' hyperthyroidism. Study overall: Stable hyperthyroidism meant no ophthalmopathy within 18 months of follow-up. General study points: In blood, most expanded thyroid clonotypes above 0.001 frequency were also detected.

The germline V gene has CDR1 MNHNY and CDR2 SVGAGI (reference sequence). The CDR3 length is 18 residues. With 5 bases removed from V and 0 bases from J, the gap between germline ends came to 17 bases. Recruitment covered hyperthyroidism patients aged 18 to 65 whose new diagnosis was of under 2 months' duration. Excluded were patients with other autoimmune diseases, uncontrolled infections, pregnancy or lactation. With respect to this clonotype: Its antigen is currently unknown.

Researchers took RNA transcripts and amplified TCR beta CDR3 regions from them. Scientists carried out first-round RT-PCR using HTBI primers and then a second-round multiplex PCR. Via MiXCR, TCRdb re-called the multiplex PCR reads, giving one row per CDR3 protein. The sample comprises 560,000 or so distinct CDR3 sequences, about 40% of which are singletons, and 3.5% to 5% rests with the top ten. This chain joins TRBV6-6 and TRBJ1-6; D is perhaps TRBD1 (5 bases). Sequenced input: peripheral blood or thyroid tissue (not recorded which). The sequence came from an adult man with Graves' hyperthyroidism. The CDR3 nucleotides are TGTGCCAGCAGTCTATTCCCGGGACGGAGCTCCTATAATTCACCCCTCCACTTT. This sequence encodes CASSLFPGRSSYNSPLHF.